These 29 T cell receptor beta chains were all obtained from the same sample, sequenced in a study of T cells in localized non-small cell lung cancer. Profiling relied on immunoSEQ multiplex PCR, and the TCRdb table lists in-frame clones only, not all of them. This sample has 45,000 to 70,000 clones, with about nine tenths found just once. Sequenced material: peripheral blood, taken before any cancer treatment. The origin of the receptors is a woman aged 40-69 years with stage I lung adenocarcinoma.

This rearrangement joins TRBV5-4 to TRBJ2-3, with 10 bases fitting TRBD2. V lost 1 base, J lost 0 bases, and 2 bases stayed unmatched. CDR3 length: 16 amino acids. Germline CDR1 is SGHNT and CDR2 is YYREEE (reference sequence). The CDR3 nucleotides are TGTGCCAGCAGCTTGCCTAGCGGGGGAAGCACAGATACGCAGTATTTT. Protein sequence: CASSLPSGGSTDTQYF.

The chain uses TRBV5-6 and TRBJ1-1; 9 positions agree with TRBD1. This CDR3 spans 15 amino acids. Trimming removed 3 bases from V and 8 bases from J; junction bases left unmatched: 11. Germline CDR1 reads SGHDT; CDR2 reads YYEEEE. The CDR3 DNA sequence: TGTGCCAGCAGCTGGGACAGGGAACATCTTTTCGAAGCTTTCTTT. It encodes CASSWDREHLFEAFF. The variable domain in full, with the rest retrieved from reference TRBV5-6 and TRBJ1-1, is DAGVTQSPTHLIKTRGQQVTLRCSPKSGHDTVSWYQQALGQGPQFIFQYYEEEERQRGNFPDRFSGHQFPNYSSELNVNALLLGDSALYLCASSWDREHLFEAFFGQGTRLTVV.

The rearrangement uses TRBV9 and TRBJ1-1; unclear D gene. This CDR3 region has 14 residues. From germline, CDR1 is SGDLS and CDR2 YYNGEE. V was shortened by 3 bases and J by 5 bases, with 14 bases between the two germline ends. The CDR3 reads CASSGNEGWTEAFF. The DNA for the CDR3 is TGTGCCAGCAGCGGTAACGAAGGGTGGACTGAAGCTTTCTTT.

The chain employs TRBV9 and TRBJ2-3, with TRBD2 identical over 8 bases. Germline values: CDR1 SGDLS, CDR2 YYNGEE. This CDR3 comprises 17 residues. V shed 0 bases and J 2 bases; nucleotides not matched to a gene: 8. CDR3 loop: CASSVEAGGLYTDTQYF. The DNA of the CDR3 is TGTGCCAGCAGCGTAGAGGCGGGGGGTTTATACACAGATACGCAGTATTTT. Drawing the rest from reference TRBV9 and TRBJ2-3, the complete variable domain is DSGVTQTPKHLITATGQRVTLRCSPRSGDLSVYWYQQSLDQGLQFLIQYYNGEERAKGNILERFSAQQFPDLHSELNLSSLELGDSALYFCASSVEAGGLYTDTQYFGPGTRLTVL.

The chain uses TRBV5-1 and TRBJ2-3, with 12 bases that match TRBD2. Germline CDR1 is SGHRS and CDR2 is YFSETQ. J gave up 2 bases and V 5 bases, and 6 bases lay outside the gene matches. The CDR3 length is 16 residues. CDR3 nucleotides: TGCGCCAGCAGGTCTACTAGCGGGGGGACCACAGATACGCAGTATTTT. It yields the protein CASRSTSGGTTDTQYF.

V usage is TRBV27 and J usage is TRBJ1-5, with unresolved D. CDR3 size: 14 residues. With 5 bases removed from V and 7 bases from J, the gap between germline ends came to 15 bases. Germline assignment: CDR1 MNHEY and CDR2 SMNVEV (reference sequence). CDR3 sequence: CASSLIGSRQPQHF. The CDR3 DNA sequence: TGTGCCAGCAGTCTAATAGGGAGTCGACAGCCCCAGCATTTT.

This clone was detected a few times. DNA of the CDR3: TGTGCCAGCAGCCCGGGACAGTTTGCAACTAATGAAAAACTGTTTTTT. This sequence encodes CASSPGQFATNEKLFF. The chain joins TRBV7-9 to TRBJ1-4, with TRBD1 identical over 7 bases. The germline V gene has CDR1 SEHNR and CDR2 FQNEAQ (reference sequence). This CDR3 has 16 amino acids. Germline trimming cut 5 bases from V and 0 bases from J; bases unmatched to any gene: 6.

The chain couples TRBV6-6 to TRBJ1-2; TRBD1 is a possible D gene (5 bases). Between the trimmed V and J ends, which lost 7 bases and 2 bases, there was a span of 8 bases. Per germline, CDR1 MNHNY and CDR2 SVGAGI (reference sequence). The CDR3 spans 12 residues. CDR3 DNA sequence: TGTGCCAGCATCGGGGCCAACTATGGCTACACCTTC. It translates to CASIGANYGYTF.

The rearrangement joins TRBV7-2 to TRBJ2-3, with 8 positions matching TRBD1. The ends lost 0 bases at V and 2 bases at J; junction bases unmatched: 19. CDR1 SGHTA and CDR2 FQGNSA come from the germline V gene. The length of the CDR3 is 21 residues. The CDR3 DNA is TGTGCCAGCAGCTTAGCTGGTGGACAGGGTCACTCTCCCACTCTCACAGATACGCAGTATTTT. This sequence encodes CASSLAGGQGHSPTLTDTQYF.

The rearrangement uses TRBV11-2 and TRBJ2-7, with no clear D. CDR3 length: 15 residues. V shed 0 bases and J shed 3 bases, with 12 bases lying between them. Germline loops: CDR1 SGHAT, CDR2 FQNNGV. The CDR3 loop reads CASSLDPSGYYEQYF. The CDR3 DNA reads TGTGCCAGCAGCTTAGACCCCAGTGGATACTACGAGCAGTACTTC.

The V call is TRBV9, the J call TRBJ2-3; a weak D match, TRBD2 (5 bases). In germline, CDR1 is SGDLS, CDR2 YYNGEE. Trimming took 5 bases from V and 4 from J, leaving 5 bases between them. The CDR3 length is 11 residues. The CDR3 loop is CASRGADTQYF. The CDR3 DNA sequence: TGTGCCAGCAGGGGAGCAGATACGCAGTATTTT.

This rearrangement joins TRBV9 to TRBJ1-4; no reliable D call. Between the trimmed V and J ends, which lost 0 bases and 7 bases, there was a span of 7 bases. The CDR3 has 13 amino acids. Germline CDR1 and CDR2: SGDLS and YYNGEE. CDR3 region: CASSVAMGEKLFF. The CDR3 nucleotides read TGTGCCAGCAGCGTAGCTATGGGTGAAAAACTGTTTTTT.

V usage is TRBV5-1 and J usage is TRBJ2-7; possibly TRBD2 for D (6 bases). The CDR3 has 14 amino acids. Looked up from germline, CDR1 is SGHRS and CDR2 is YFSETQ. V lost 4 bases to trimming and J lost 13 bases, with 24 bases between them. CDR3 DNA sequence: TGCGCCAGCAGCCCGGCGGGCGGGACGGAAAGTGTTTACTTC. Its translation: CASSPAGGTESVYF.

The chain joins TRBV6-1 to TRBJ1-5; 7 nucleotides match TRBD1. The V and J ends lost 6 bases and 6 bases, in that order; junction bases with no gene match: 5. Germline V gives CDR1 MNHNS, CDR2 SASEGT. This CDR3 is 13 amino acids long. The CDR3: CASSDRVRQPQHF. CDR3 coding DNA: TGTGCCAGCAGCGACAGGGTTCGTCAGCCCCAGCATTTT.

The CDR3 loop reads CASSSPDGYYGYTF. The CDR3 coding sequence is TGTGCCAGCAGCTCTCCCGACGGCTACTATGGCTACACCTTC. The V gene is TRBV7-9, the J gene TRBJ1-2; no reliable D call. CDR1 is SEHNR, CDR2 FQNEAQ, per germline (reference sequence). V was cut by 4 bases and J by 3 bases, with 12 bases left in between. This CDR3 spans 14 amino acids.

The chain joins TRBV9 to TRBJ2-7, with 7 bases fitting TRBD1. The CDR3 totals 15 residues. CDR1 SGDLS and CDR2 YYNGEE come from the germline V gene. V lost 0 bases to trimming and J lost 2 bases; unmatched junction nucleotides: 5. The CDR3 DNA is TGTGCCAGCAGCGTAGGAGGGACAGCGGCCTACGAGCAGTACTTC. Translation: CASSVGGTAAYEQYF.

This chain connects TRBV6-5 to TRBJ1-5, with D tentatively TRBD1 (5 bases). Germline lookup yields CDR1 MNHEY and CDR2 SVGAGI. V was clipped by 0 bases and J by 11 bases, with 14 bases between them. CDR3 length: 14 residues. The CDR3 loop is CASSYSGLQVAQHF. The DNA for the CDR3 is TGTGCCAGCAGTTACTCGGGGTTACAGGTCGCCCAGCATTTT.

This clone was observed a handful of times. In DNA, the CDR3 is TGTGCCAGCAGTGGTGATACTCCTAATGAAAAACTGTTTTTT. Translation gives CASSGDTPNEKLFF. V gene TRBV25-1 combines with J gene TRBJ1-4; unclear D gene. Trimming cost V 4 bases and J 3 bases, with 9 bases left between them. Germline values: CDR1 MGHDK, CDR2 SYGVNS. The CDR3 runs 14 residues.

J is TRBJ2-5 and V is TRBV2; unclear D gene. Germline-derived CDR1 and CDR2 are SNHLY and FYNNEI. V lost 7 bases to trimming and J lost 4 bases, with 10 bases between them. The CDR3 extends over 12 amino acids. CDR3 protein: CASNPRTETQYF. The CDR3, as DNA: TGTGCCAGCAACCCGCGGACAGAGACCCAGTACTTC.

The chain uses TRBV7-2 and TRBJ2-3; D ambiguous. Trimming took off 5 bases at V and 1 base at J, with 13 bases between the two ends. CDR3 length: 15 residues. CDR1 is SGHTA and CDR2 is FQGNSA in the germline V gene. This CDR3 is CASSPLWGRTDTQYF. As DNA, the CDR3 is TGTGCCAGCAGCCCACTTTGGGGTCGCACAGATACGCAGTATTTT.

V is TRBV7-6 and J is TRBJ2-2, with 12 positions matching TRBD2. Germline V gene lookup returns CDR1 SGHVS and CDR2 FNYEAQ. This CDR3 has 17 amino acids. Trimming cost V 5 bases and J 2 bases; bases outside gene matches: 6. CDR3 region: CASSPRLAGDNTGELFF. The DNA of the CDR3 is TGTGCCAGCAGCCCCCGACTAGCGGGGGACAACACCGGGGAGCTGTTTTTT.

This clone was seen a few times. The CDR3 bases are TGTGCCAGCAGTTCCACCTTTCCGGCGAGTGGCTACACCTTC. Its translation is CASSSTFPASGYTF. This chain uses TRBV27 with TRBJ1-2; D gene unclear. There are 14 residues in the CDR3. V lost 4 bases and J 7 bases, leaving 16 bases between the germline ends. Germline CDR1 is MNHEY and CDR2 is SMNVEV (reference sequence).

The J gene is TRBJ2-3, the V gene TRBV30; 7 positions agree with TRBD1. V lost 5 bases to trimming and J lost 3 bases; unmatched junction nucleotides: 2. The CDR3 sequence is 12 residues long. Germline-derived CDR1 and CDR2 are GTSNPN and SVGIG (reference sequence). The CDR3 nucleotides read TGTGCCTGGTCGACAGGGACAGATACGCAGTATTTT. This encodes CAWSTGTDTQYF. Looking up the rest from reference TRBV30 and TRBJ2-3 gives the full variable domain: SQTIHQWPATLVQPVGSPLSLECTVEGTSNPNLYWYRQAAGRGLQLLFYSVGIGQISSEVPQNLSASRPQDRQFILSSKKLLLSDSGFYLCAWSTGTDTQYFGPGTRLTVL.

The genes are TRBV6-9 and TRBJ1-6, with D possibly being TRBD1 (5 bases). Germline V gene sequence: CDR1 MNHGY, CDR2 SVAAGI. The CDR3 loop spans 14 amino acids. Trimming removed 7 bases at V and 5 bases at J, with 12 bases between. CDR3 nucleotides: TGTGCCAGCAAGTCAGGACATAATAATTCACCCCTCCACTTT. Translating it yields CASKSGHNNSPLHF.

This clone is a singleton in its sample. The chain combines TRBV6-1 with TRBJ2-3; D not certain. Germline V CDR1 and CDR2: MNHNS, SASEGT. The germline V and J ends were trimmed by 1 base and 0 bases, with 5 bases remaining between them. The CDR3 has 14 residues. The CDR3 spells CASSEVLSTDTQYF. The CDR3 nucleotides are TGTGCCAGCAGTGAAGTACTGAGCACAGATACGCAGTATTTT.

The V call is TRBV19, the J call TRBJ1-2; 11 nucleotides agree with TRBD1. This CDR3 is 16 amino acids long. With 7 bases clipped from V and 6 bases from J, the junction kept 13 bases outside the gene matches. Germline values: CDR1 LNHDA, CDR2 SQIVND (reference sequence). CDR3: CASIRTGGRRLDGYTF. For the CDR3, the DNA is TGTGCCAGTATCAGGACAGGGGGCCGGAGGTTGGATGGCTACACCTTC.

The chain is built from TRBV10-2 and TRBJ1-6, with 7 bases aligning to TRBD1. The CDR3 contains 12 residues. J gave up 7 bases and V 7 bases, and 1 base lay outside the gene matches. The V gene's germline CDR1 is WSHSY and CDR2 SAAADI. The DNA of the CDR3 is TGCGCCAGCAAACAGGGGAATTCACCCCTCCACTTT. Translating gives CASKQGNSPLHF.

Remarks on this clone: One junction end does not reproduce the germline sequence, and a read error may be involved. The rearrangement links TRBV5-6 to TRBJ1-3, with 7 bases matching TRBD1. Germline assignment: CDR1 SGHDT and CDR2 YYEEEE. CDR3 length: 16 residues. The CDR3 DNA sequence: TGTGCCAACAGCTTGGCCGGGACAGTCTCTGGAAACACCATATATTTT. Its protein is CANSLAGTVSGNTIYF.

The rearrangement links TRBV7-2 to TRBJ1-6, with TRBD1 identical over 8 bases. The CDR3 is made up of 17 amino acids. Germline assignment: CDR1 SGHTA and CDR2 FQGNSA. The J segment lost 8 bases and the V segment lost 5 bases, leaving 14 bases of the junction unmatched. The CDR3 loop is CASSAHPGTGVDSPLHF. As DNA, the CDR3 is TGTGCCAGCAGCGCCCACCCCGGGACAGGTGTCGATTCACCCCTCCACTTT.